The sequence of this T cell receptor (beta chain) was determined in a study of neoadjuvant anti-PD-1 for oral cavity cancer. Germline V lookup: CDR1 SGHDT, CDR2 YYEEEE. The CDR3 is 13 residues long. With V trimmed by 5 bases and J by 5 bases, 4 bases remained unmatched. The data were produced by immunoSEQ multiplex PCR, yet TCRdb's version contains in-frame clones alone and is incomplete. The sample contains around 9,100 clones, 60% to 65% of which appear only once. Indicated time point: after neoadjuvant nivolumab, at surgical resection. The TCR comes from a person aged 35-79 years with oral cavity squamous cell carcinoma. The specimen comprised PBMCs, sampled after nivolumab (anti-PD-1) treatment. This chain links TRBV5-6 with TRBJ2-1; 7 bases are a match to TRBD2. DNA of the CDR3: TGTGCCAGCAGGACACTAGCGAACAATGAGCAGTTCTTC. Translating gives CASRTLANNEQFF. The full variable domain, completed using reference TRBV5-6 and TRBJ2-1, is DAGVTQSPTHLIKTRGQQVTLRCSPKSGHDTVSWYQQALGQGPQFIFQYYEEEERQRGNFPDRFSGHQFPNYSSELNVNALLLGDSALYLCASRTLANNEQFFGPGTRLTVL.